This record concerns one TCR beta chain sequence. Its antigen is unknown. These data come from a study of cytomegalovirus exposure and HLA in healthy donors. Study-level results: Earlier analysis looked at TCR beta V segments, and most were productive about 87% or about 30% of the time. High sensitivity and specificity were reportedly achieved when the classifier diagnosed cytomegalovirus status.

In the PCR, 60 Vbeta and 13 Jbeta primers were used. Using immunoSEQ multiplex PCR, the repertoire was profiled, and TCRdb retains in-frame clones only, with some absent. This sample has under 150,000 clones, with around 77% found just once. The CDR3 is 15 residues long. Germline CDR1 and CDR2: LNHDA and SQIVND (reference sequence). Trimming stripped 6 bases from V and 0 bases from J, with 14 bases between. The source is a man between 50 and 59 years old in good health and CMV-seronegative. The chain is built from TRBV19 and TRBJ1-1, with D unresolved. The sample consisted of PBMCs. CDR3 protein: CASRKSGSLNTEAFF. The CDR3 bases are TGTGCCAGTAGAAAATCCGGGAGCCTGAACACTGAAGCTTTCTTT.